The clone carrying this TCR beta chain was picked up one time. The repertoire was sequenced with immunoSEQ multiplex PCR; TCRdb's copy has only in-frame clones and lacks some. The table records around 25,000 clones, 75% to 95% of them present only once. Germline CDR1 and CDR2: SGHRS and YFSETQ. The ends lost 1 base at V and 6 bases at J; junction bases unmatched: 4. The CDR3 has 13 amino acids. The record originates from a study of monozygotic twins with cystic fibrosis. Overall study: Library input was approximately 2.7 micrograms of fragmented DNA, with approximately 16 PCR cycles.

Sequenced sample: blood. This clonotype was sampled from a girl aged 2-10 years with cystic fibrosis. The chain combines TRBV5-1 with TRBJ2-7; 7 bases are shared with TRBD1. The DNA for the CDR3 is TGCGCCAGCAGCTTGCGAAGACAGGGCGAGCAGTACTTC. This sequence encodes CASSLRRQGEQYF.